This is a list of T cell receptor beta chains from one sample in a study of breast tumors, draining lymph nodes, adjacent tissues. TCRdb independently ran MiXCR on the multiplex PCR reads; one entry per CDR3 protein. The profile shows tens of thousands of distinct CDR3 sequences, over 25% of them singletons. Material: axillary lymph node tissue. These receptors were taken from a female donor with breast cancer. Some clones in this sample may be carry-over from other donors' samples. Both conserved end residues are part of each CDR3. D genes are given only for firm matches. Only part of the rows carry a size: once, few, many, or a class if the clone is expanded.

J gene,D gene,V gene,clone size,CDR3 protein,CDR3 DNA
TRBJ2-1,-,TRBV20-1,many,CSAKAGGFNEQFF,TGCAGTGCTAAAGCGGGCGGATTCAATGAGCAGTTCTTC
TRBJ2-6,TRBD1,TRBV12-3/TRBV12-4,many,CASSFVGQALPGANVLTF,TGTGCCAGCAGTTTCGTAGGACAGGCGCTACCTGGGGCCAACGTCCTGACTTTC
TRBJ2-7,TRBD2,TRBV7-9,-,CASSTSGRDEQYF,TGTGCCAGCAGCACTAGCGGGAGAGACGAGCAGTACTTC
TRBJ1-6,-,TRBV28,many,CASSLPNREASPLHF,TGTGCCAGCAGTTTACCCAACCGTGAGGCTTCACCCCTCCACTTT
TRBJ2-2,-,TRBV10-1,many,CASILPKLARTGELFF,TGCGCCAGCATTCTCCCCAAACTAGCCCGGACCGGGGAGCTGTTTTTT
TRBJ2-1,-,TRBV2,many,CASSEPPGSNEQFF,TGTGCCAGCAGTGAACCCCCGGGGAGCAATGAGCAGTTCTTC
TRBJ2-3,TRBD1,TRBV5-8,many,CASSGGQGATDTQYF,TGTGCCAGCAGCGGGGGACAGGGGGCGACAGATACGCAGTATTTT
TRBJ2-1,TRBD1,TRBV4-1,few,CASSQGTGTMLEFF,TGCGCCAGCAGCCAAGGGACAGGGACAATGTTGGAGTTCTTC
TRBJ2-2,-,TRBV11-2,many,CASSLRFTGSGPNTGELFF,TGTGCCAGCAGCTTAAGGTTTACAGGAAGCGGACCGAACACCGGGGAGCTGTTTTTT
TRBJ2-6,-,TRBV7-2,many,CASSLSVGGANVLTF,TGTGCCAGCAGCTTATCCGTAGGTGGGGCCAACGTCCTGACTTTC
TRBJ1-4,-,TRBV2,many,CASSEVGLMNEKLFF,TGTGCCAGCAGTGAAGTGGGTTTAATGAATGAAAAACTGTTTTTT
TRBJ2-6,TRBD2,TRBV7-2,many,CASSPRPLAGYSGANVLTF,TGTGCCAGCAGCCCGAGGCCCCTAGCGGGCTACTCTGGGGCCAACGTCCTGACTTTC
TRBJ2-2,-,TRBV4-1,many,CASSQESIGVTGELFF,TGCGCCAGCAGCCAAGAATCCATAGGTGTGACCGGGGAGCTGTTTTTT
TRBJ2-3,-,TRBV20-1,many,CSAPGDPNTDTQYF,TGCAGTGCTCCCGGGGATCCCAACACAGATACGCAGTATTTT
TRBJ1-2,-,TRBV19,once,CASSTVLAGNTF,TGTGCCAGTAGTACCGTATTAGCTGGAAACACCTTC
TRBJ2-7,-,TRBV20-1,once,CSARDSWLVGHSYEQYF,TGCAGTGCTAGAGATTCGTGGCTAGTGGGCCACTCCTACGAGCAGTACTTC
TRBJ1-2,-,TRBV7-2,-,CASSLVGRGYTF,TGTGCCAGCAGCTTAGTGGGCAGGGGCTACACCTTC
TRBJ2-7,-,TRBV5-1,many,CASSRTVSYEQYF,TGCGCCAGCAGCAGGACAGTCTCCTACGAGCAGTACTTC
TRBJ2-7,-,TRBV6-2/TRBV6-3,many,CASSYMDHSYEQYF,TGTGCCAGCAGTTACATGGACCACTCCTACGAGCAGTACTTC
TRBJ1-2,TRBD1,TRBV20-1,many,CSATDRASYGYTF,TGCAGTGCAACGGACAGGGCGAGCTATGGCTACACCTTC
TRBJ2-3,TRBD2,TRBV7-3,many,CASSLTSGSTDTQYF,TGTGCCAGCAGCTTGACTAGCGGGAGCACAGATACGCAGTATTTT
TRBJ2-2,TRBD2,TRBV7-3,many,CASSHGTSGRNGELFF,TGTGCCAGCAGCCATGGGACTAGCGGGAGAAACGGGGAGCTGTTTTTT
TRBJ2-1,TRBD2,TRBV5-1,many,CASSLVSSGSSYNEQFF,TGCGCCAGCAGCTTGGTGTCTAGCGGGAGCTCCTACAATGAGCAGTTCTTC
TRBJ1-2,-,TRBV19,-,CASSLDYGCTF,-
TRBJ2-2,-,TRBV7-3,-,CASSLGCANTGELFF,TGTGCCAGCAGCTTAGGCTGTGCGAACACCGGGGAGCTGTTTTTT
TRBJ2-1,TRBD1,TRBV6-6,few,CASRLAGTGNNVQFF,TGTGCCAGCAGGCTGGCCGGGACAGGTAACAATGTGCAGTTCTTC
TRBJ2-6,-,TRBV12-3/TRBV12-4,-,CASSLGPGDVTEAF,TGTGCCAGCAGTTTAGGTCCAGGGGACGTCACTGAAGCTTTC
TRBJ1-1,-,TRBV25-1,-,CASSSPDSLNTEAFF,TGTGCCAGCAGTTCCCCGGACAGCCTTAACACTGAAGCTTTCTTT
TRBJ1-1,TRBD1,TRBV9,-,CASSLTGTVNTEAFF,TGTGCCAGCAGCCTTACCGGGACAGTGAACACTGAAGCTTTCTTT